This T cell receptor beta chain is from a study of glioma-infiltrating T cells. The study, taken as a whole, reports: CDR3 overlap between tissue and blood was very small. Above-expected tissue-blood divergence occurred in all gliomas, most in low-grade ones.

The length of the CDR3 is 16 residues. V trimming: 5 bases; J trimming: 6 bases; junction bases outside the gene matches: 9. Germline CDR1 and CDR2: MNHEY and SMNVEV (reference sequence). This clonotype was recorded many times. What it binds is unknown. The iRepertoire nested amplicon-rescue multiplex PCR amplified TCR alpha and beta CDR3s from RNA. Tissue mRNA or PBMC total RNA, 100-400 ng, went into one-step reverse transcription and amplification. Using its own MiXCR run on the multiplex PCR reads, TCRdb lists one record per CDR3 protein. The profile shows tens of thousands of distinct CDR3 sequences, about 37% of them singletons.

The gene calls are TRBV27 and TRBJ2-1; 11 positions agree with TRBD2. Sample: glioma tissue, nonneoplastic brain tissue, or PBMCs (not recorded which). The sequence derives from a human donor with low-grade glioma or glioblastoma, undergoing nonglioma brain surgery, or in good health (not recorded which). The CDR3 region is CASSQLLAGGPNEQFF. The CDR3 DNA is TGTGCCAGCAGTCAACTTCTAGCGGGGGGACCCAATGAGCAGTTCTTC.